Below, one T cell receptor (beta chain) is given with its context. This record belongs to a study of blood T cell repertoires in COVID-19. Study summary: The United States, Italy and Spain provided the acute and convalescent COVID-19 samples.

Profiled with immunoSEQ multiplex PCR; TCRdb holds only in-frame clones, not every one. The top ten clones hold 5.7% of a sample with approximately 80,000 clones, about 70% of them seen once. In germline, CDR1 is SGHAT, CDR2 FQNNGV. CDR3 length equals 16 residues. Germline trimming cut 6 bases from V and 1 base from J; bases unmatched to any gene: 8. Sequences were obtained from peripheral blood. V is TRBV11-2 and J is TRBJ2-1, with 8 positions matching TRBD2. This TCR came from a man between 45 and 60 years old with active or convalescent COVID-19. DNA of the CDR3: TGTGCCAGCAGACCGGGGGGGCTTGTGTCCTACAATGAGCAGTTCTTC. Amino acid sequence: CASRPGGLVSYNEQFF.